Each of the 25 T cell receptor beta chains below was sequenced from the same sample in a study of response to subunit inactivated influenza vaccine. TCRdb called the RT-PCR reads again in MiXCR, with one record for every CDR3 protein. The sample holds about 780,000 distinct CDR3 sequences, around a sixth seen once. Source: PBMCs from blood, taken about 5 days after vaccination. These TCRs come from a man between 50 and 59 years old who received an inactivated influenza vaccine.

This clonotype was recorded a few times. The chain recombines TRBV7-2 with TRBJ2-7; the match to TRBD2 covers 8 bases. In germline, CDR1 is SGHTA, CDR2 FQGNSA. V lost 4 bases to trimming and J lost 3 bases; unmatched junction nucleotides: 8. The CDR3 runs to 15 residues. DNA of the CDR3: TGTGCCAGCAGCTCCTTAGCGGGATACCTCTACGAGCAGTACTTC. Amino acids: CASSSLAGYLYEQYF.

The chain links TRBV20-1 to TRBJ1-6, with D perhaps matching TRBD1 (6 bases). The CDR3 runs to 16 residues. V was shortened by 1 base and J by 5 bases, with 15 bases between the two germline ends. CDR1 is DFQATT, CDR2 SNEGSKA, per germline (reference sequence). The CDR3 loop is CSARVSAQGNNSPLHF. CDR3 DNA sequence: TGCAGTGCTAGAGTGTCCGCTCAGGGGAATAATTCACCCCTCCACTTT.

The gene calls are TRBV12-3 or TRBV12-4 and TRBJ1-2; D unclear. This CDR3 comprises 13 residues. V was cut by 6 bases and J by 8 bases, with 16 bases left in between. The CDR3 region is CASSSKILGGYTF. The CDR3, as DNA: TGTGCCAGCAGCTCCAAGATCCTCGGGGGCTACACCTTC.

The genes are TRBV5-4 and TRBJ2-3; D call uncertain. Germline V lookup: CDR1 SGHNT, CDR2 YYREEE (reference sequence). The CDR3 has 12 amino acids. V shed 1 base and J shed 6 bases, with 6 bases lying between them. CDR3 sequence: CASSLYLDTQYF. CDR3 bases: TGTGCCAGCAGCTTGTATCTGGATACGCAGTATTTT.

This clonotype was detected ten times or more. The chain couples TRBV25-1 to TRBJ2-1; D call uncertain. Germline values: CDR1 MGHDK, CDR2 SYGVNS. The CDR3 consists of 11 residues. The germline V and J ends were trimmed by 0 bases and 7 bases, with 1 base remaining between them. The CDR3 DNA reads TGTGCCAGCAGTGAATATAATGAGCAGTTCTTC. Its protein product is CASSEYNEQFF.

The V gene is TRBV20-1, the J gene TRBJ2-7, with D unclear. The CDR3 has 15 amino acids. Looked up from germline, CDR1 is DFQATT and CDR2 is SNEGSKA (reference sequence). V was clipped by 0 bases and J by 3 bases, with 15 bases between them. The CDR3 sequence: CSAREHDGSLYEQYF. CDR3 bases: TGCAGTGCTAGAGAACACGACGGGTCCCTCTACGAGCAGTACTTC.

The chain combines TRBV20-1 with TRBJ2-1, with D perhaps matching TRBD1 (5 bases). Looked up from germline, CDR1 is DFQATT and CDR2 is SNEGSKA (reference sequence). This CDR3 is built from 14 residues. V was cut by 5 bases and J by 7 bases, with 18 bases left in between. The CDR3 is CSAHTPRRENEQFF. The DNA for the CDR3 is TGCAGTGCTCACACCCCTCGCAGGGAAAATGAGCAGTTCTTC.

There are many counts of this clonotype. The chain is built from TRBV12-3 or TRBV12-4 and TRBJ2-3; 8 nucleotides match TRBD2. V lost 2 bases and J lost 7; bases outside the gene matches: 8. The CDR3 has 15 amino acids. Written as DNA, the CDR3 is TGTGCCAGCAGTTTATCCAGCGGGAGTTTAAATACGCAGTATTTT. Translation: CASSLSSGSLNTQYF.

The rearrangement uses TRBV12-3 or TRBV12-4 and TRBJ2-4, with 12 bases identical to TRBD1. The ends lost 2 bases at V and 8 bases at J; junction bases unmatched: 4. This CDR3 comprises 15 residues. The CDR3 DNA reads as TGTGCCAGCAGTTTATGGGACAGGGGGCAGGACATTCAGTACTTC. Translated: CASSLWDRGQDIQYF.

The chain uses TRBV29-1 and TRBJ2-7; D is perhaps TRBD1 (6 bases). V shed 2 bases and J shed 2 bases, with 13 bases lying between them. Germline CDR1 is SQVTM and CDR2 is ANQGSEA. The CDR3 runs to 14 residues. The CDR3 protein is CSVELRGPTYEQYF. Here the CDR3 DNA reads TGCAGCGTTGAACTCAGGGGCCCCACCTACGAGCAGTACTTC.

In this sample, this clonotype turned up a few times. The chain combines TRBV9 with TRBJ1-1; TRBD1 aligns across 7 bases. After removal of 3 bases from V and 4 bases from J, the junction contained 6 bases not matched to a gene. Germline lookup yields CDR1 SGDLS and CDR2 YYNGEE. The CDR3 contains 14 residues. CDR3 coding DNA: TGTGCCAGCAGCGCGGAGGGGGCGGTCACTGAAGCTTTCTTT. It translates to CASSAEGAVTEAFF.

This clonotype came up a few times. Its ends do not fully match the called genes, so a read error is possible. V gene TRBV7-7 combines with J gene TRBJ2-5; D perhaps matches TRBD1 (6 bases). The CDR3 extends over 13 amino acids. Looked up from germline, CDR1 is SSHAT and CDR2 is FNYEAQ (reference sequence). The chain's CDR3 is CASSMDRQETQYF. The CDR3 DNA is TGTGCTAGCAGCATGGACAGACAAGAGACCCAGTACTTC.

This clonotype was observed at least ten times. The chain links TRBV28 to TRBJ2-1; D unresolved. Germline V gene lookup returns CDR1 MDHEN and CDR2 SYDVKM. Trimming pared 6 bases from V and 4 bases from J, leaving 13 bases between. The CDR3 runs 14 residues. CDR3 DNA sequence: TGTGCCAGCAGCCGCCCCCTATGGTACAATGAGCAGTTCTTC. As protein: CASSRPLWYNEQFF.

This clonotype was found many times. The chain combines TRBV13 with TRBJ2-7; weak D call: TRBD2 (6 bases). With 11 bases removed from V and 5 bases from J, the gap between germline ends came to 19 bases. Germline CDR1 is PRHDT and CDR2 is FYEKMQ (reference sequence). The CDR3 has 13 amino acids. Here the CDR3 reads CAGRFGVKDEQYF. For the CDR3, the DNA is TGTGCCGGGAGGTTTGGAGTCAAGGACGAGCAGTACTTC.

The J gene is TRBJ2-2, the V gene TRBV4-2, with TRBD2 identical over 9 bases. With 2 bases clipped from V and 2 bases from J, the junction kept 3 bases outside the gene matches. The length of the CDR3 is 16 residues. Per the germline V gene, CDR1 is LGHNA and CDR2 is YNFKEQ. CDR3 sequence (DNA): TGTGCCAGCAGCCAAAGCGGGGGGCCTAACACCGGGGAGCTGTTTTTT. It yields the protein CASSQSGGPNTGELFF.

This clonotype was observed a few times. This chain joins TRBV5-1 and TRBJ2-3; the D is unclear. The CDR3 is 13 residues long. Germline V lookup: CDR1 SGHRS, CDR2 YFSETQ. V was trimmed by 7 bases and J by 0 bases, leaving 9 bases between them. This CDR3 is CASHDPSTDTQYF. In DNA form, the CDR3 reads TGCGCCAGCCATGACCCGAGCACAGATACGCAGTATTTT.

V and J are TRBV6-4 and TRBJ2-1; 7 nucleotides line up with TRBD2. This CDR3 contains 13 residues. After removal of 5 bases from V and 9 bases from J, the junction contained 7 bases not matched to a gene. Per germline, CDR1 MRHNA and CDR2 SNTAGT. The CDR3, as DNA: TGTGCCAGCAGTCCGAGGGAGGGGAGTGAGCAGTTCTTC. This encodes CASSPREGSEQFF.

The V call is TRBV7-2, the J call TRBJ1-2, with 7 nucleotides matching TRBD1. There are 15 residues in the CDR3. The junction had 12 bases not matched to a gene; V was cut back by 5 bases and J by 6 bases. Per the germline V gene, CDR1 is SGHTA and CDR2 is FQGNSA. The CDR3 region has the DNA TGTGCCAGCAGCCGACGACAGGGCCCCGCGGATGGCTACACCTTC. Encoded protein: CASSRRQGPADGYTF. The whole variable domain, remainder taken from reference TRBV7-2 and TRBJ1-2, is GAGVSQSPSNKVTEKGKDVELRCDPISGHTALYWYRQSLGQGLEFLIYFQGNSAPDKSGLPSDRFSAERTGGSVSTLTIQRTQQEDSAVYLCASSRRQGPADGYTFGSGTRLTVV.

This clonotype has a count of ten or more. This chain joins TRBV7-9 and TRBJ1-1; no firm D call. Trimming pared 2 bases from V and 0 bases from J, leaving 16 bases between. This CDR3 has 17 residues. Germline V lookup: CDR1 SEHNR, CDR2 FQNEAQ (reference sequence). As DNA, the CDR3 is TGTGCCAGCAGCTTATTGGGAAGACCGCGCCTGAACACTGAAGCTTTCTTT. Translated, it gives CASSLLGRPRLNTEAFF.

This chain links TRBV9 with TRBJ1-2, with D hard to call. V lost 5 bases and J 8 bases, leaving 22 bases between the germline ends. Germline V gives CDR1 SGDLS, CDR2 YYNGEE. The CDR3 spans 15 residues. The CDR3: CASRKVQEPYGGYTF. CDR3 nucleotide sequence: TGTGCCAGCAGAAAGGTCCAGGAGCCCTATGGGGGCTACACCTTC.

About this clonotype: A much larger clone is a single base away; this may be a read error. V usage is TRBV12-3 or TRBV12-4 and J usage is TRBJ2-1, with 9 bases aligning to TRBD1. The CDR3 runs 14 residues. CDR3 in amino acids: CASSLGGQGWEQLF. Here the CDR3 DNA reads TGTGCCAGCAGTTTGGGGGGACAGGGTTGGGAGCAGTTGTTC.

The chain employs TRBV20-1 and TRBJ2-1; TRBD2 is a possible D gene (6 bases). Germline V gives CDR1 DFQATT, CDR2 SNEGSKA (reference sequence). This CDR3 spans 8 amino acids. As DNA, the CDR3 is TGCTCCCGGGGGTCCCAGTTCTTC. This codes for CSRGSQFF.

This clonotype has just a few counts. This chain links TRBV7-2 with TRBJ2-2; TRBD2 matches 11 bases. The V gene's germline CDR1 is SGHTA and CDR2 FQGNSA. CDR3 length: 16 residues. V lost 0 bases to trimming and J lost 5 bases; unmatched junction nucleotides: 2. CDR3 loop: CASSLARLAGTGELFF. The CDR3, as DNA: TGTGCCAGCAGCTTAGCGAGACTAGCGGGGACCGGGGAGCTGTTTTTT. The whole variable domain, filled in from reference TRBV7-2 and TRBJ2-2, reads GAGVSQSPSNKVTEKGKDVELRCDPISGHTALYWYRQSLGQGLEFLIYFQGNSAPDKSGLPSDRFSAERTGGSVSTLTIQRTQQEDSAVYLCASSLARLAGTGELFFGEGSRLTVL.

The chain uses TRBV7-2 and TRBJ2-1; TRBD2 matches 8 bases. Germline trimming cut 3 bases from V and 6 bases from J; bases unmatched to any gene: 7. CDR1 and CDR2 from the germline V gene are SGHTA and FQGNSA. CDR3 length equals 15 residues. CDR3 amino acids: CASSLSRLATNEQFF. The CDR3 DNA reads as TGTGCCAGCAGCTTGTCGCGACTAGCGACCAATGAGCAGTTCTTC.

CDR3 DNA: TGTGCCAGCAGTACTAGCGGGGGGGCTTCTTACGAGCAGTACTTC. Translated, it gives CASSTSGGASYEQYF. V and J are TRBV28 and TRBJ2-7; 13 bases match TRBD2. CDR1 MDHEN and CDR2 SYDVKM come from the germline V gene. This CDR3 region has 15 residues. V was clipped by 5 bases and J by 4 bases; unmatched bases: 5. Looking up the rest from reference TRBV28 and TRBJ2-7 gives the full variable domain: DVKVTQSSRYLVKRTGEKVFLECVQDMDHENMFWYRQDPGLGLRLIYFSYDVKMKEKGDIPEGYSVSREKKERFSLILESASTNQTSMYLCASSTSGGASYEQYFGPGTRLTVT.